This is a list of T cell receptor beta chains from one sample in a study of blood T cell repertoires in COVID-19. Assay used: immunoSEQ multiplex PCR; TCRdb lists only in-frame clones, some missing. The table includes some 250,000 clones, 70% to 75% detected once. The source material was peripheral blood. The receptors come from a woman aged 80 or over with acute or convalescent COVID-19. Both conserved end residues are part of each CDR3. Clone size is stated in some rows and not others, as once, few, many or a class when expanded.

>TRBJ2-5|TRBV6-1|NA
CASSEAGGAWETQYF
>TRBJ1-1|TRBV3-1/TRBV3-2|once
CASSQSGGEDTEAFF
>TRBJ1-4|TRBV20-1|NA
CSARDYGALFF
>TRBJ1-1|TRBV7-2|NA
CASSRQGGTEAFF
>TRBJ1-5|TRBV4-1|NA
CASSQDLARNQPQHF
>TRBJ2-7|TRBV12-3/TRBV12-4|NA
CASSSGETAGYF
>TRBJ2-7|TRBV10-1|few
CASSADRAGEQYF
>TRBJ2-2|TRBV2|NA
CASSVDDRRTGELFF
>TRBJ1-2|TRBV20-1|NA
CSAQFNYGYTF
>TRBJ1-1|TRBV19|NA
CASTMDQGLGGTEAFF
>TRBJ2-5|TRBV18|few
CASSLGQGQTQYF
>TRBJ1-6|TRBV7-2|NA
CASSLYRERSPLHF
>TRBJ1-5|TRBV25-1|few
CASRRGNQPQHF
>TRBJ2-7|TRBV12-3/TRBV12-4|NA
CASSLTPRYEQYF
>TRBJ2-5|TRBV27|few
CASRLQGLTETQYF
>TRBJ1-3|TRBV3-1/TRBV3-2|few
CASSQEPSGQRSGNTIYF
>TRBJ1-2|TRBV11-3|once
CASSYRGYGYTF
>TRBJ2-1|TRBV9|NA
CASSVVAGGYNEQFF